This TCR beta chain was observed in a study of shared clonotypes between healthy human individuals. On the study more broadly: Samples came from a couple of female and three male donors aged 18 to 49. Three CD4 naive, three CD4 memory, two CD8 naive and one CD8 memory plate were used per donor. Overall study findings and caveats: Measured sharing among donors was expected to vary with sequencing depth.

About this clone itself: What it binds is not known.

Profiling relied on immunoSEQ multiplex PCR, and the TCRdb table lists in-frame clones only, not all of them. The sample lists 2 million to 3 million clones, roughly 93% occurring once. The CDR3 runs to 16 residues. J was trimmed by 5 bases and V by 3 bases; bases with no gene match: 4. Looked up from germline, CDR1 is MNHNS and CDR2 is SASEGT. The TCR originated in a man between 18 and 35 years old in good health. Some clones in this sample may be carry-over from other donors' samples. The sample comprised naive CD4+ T cells from PBMCs. The subset: CD45RA+ positively selected. This chain links TRBV6-1 with TRBJ2-1, with TRBD2 matching over 13 bases. The CDR3 reads CASSDTGLAGHNEQFF. CDR3 sequence (DNA): TGTGCCAGCAGTGATACGGGACTAGCGGGGCACAATGAGCAGTTCTTC.